The clone carrying this TCR beta chain was detected many times. Its matching antigen is unknown. This sample was taken from a study of CD8 T cells in ankylosing spondylitis. Libraries for TCR beta were made by quantitative 5'-RACE with molecular barcodes. MiXCR, applied by TCRdb to the 5' RACE reads, yields one record per CDR3 protein. The table shows 240,000 or so distinct CDR3 sequences, with roughly a tenth occurring only once. Study results and limitations: Reports of some motif variants in reactive arthritis synovial fluid and blood predate this one. Peripheral blood held disease-linked clones only at relatively low frequency, and these were CD8+. Ankylosing spondylitis blood seemed to carry a telltale TCR beta motif made of several highly homologous variants.

The source is a male donor with ankylosing spondylitis or in good health (not recorded which). The sample comprised blood, either unsorted or a sorted T cell fraction (not recorded which).

CDR3 DNA sequence: TGCGCCAGCAGCCACTCGGACAGGGAGGAAAAACTGTTTTTT. This gives the protein CASSHSDREEKLFF. The chain has TRBV4-1 and TRBJ1-4; 8 nucleotides line up with TRBD1. Germline loops: CDR1 MGHRA, CDR2 YSYEKL. The CDR3 is made up of 14 amino acids. V lost 3 bases and J lost 8; bases outside the gene matches: 5.